The 21 T cell receptor beta chains below were found in one sample sequenced in a study of T cells in Graves' hyperthyroidism and ophthalmopathy. Amplified regions were TCR beta CDR3 sequences from RNA transcripts. The HTBI primer set drove a first-round RT-PCR of the TCR CDR3. TCRdb used MiXCR to reprocess the multiplex PCR reads, holding one entry per CDR3 protein. Here the sample spans hundreds of thousands of distinct CDR3 sequences, roughly 17% being singletons. The sequenced sample consisted of blood. The receptors were sampled from a woman in her twenties or thirties with Graves' hyperthyroidism.

The sample holds many counts of this clonotype. This sequence joins TRBV7-2 and TRBJ1-2, with D uncertain. V lost 4 bases, J lost 0 bases, and 12 bases lay in between. CDR3 length: 15 residues. From germline, CDR1 is SGHTA and CDR2 FQGNSA. The CDR3: CASSSRHLSNYGYTF. In DNA, the CDR3 is TGTGCCAGCAGCTCTAGACACCTTTCTAACTATGGCTACACCTTC.

The chain has TRBV6-2 or TRBV6-3 and TRBJ2-3; 9 bases are a match to TRBD1. The germline V gene has CDR1 MNHEY and CDR2 SVGEGT. The V and J ends lost 7 bases and 3 bases, in that order; junction bases with no gene match: 2. This CDR3 contains 13 residues. CDR3 DNA sequence: TGTGCCAGCATGGGACAGGGTACAGATACGCAGTATTTT. It encodes CASMGQGTDTQYF.

This clonotype was picked up many times. The V call is TRBV24-1, the J call TRBJ2-1; 7 bases fit TRBD1. CDR1 and CDR2 from the germline V gene are KGHDR and SFDVKD. This CDR3 contains 14 residues. V lost 4 bases, J lost 5 bases, and 4 bases stayed unmatched. CDR3 loop: CATSDPDRNNEQFF. CDR3 bases: TGTGCCACCAGTGACCCGGACAGGAACAATGAGCAGTTCTTC.

CDR3 in amino acids: CASGLLVLSYEQYF. The CDR3 nucleotides are TGCGCCAGTGGCCTACTAGTTTTATCCTACGAGCAGTACTTC. The genes are TRBV10-2 and TRBJ2-7; maybe TRBD2 (5 bases). Per the germline V gene, CDR1 is WSHSY and CDR2 is SAAADI. This CDR3 comprises 14 residues. Trimming cost V 9 bases and J 1 base, with 16 bases left between them.

This clonotype has a count of ten or more. The V gene is TRBV5-1, the J gene TRBJ2-1; the D gene is possibly TRBD1 (6 bases). The CDR3 extends over 15 amino acids. The germline V gene encodes CDR1 SGHRS and CDR2 YFSETQ. Trimming stripped 4 bases from V and 2 bases from J, with 13 bases between. CDR3 in amino acids: CASSLQGNTYNEQFF. DNA for the CDR3: TGCGCCAGCAGCCTACAGGGTAATACCTACAATGAGCAGTTCTTC. Filled out from reference TRBV5-1 and TRBJ2-1, the complete variable domain reads KAGVTQTPRYLIKTRGQQVTLSCSPISGHRSVSWYQQTPGQGLQFLFEYFSETQRNKGNFPGRFSGRQFSNSRSEMNVSTLELGDSALYLCASSLQGNTYNEQFFGPGTRLTVL.

The chain employs TRBV6-2 or TRBV6-3 and TRBJ2-6, with D perhaps TRBD1 (5 bases). Germline CDR1 MNHEY, CDR2 SVGEGT. The CDR3 runs to 15 residues. Between the trimmed V and J ends, which lost 7 bases and 1 base, there was a span of 11 bases. The CDR3 nucleotides are TGTGCCAGCATTCCACAGGCTTCTGGGGCCAACGTCCTGACTTTC. Its translation: CASIPQASGANVLTF.

The chain carries TRBV11-2 and TRBJ2-1, with D possibly TRBD1 on 6 matching bases. Trimming left V 2 bases short and J 7 bases short, with 9 bases between. CDR3 length equals 13 residues. CDR1 is SGHAT, CDR2 FQNNGV, per germline. In DNA form, the CDR3 reads TGTGCCAGCAGCTTAAGGGACATGAATGAGCAGTTCTTC. It yields the protein CASSLRDMNEQFF.

This clonotype was recorded many times. V and J are TRBV29-1 and TRBJ2-5; possible D gene TRBD2, 5 bases. Trimming removed 3 bases at V and 5 bases at J, with 7 bases between. CDR3 length: 11 residues. The germline gives CDR1 SQVTM, CDR2 ANQGSEA. DNA of the CDR3: TGCAGCGTTGATACGGGGGAGACCCAGTACTTC. Translated, it gives CSVDTGETQYF.

The CDR3 DNA reads as TGTGCCAGCAGCTTACGAAGAGGTGTCACTGAAGCTTTCTTT. This codes for CASSLRRGVTEAFF. This sequence joins TRBV7-2 and TRBJ1-1; D unresolved. Trimming took 2 bases from V and 4 from J, leaving 11 bases between them. The CDR3 spans 14 residues. The germline V gene has CDR1 SGHTA and CDR2 FQGNSA.

Points on this clonotype: A much larger clone differs by one base, so this may be a read error. V and J are TRBV20-1 and TRBJ2-7; 7 bases match TRBD1. The germline V gene encodes CDR1 DFQATT and CDR2 SNEGSKA (reference sequence). The CDR3 spans 15 residues. The ends lost 3 bases at V and 9 bases at J; junction bases unmatched: 17. Written as DNA, the CDR3 is TGCAGTGCTAGTGAACAGGGGCGCTGGGGTTGGGGGCAGTACTTC. It yields the protein CSASEQGRWGWGQYF.

This clonotype was found many times. This chain uses TRBV11-2 with TRBJ2-1, with 7 bases that match TRBD2. Germline V CDR1 and CDR2: SGHAT, FQNNGV. CDR3 length: 16 amino acids. With V trimmed by 4 bases and J by 10 bases, 16 bases remained unmatched. The CDR3, as DNA: TGTGCCAGCAGCTCATCGCTGCGGGAGCTCTCTCGAGAGCAGTTCTTC. It specifies CASSSSLRELSREQFF.

This clonotype was seen ten or more times. V usage is TRBV2 and J usage is TRBJ2-2; D might be TRBD2 (6 bases). V was cut by 8 bases and J by 4 bases, with 20 bases left in between. Per the germline V gene, CDR1 is SNHLY and CDR2 is FYNNEI. The CDR3 length is 16 residues. This CDR3 reads CASSLGSTSITGELFF. The CDR3 nucleotides are TGTGCCAGCTCCCTTGGGAGTACTAGCATCACCGGGGAGCTGTTTTTT. Full variable domain (rest looked up from reference TRBV2 and TRBJ2-2): EPEVTQTPSHQVTQMGQEVILRCVPISNHLYFYWYRQILGQKVEFLVSFYNNEISEKSEIFDDQFSVERPDGSNFTLKIRSTKLEDSAMYFCASSLGSTSITGELFFGEGSRLTVL.

In the case of this clonotype: A much larger clonotype is one base distant, so this may be a read error. V and J are TRBV7-9 and TRBJ2-1; TRBD2 agrees at 10 bases. The J call may be incorrect, as the DNA end agrees better with TRBJ2-7. The CDR3 has 15 amino acids. From germline, CDR1 is SEHNR and CDR2 FQNEAQ (reference sequence). CDR3 loop: CASSLLAGESNEQYF. Here the CDR3 DNA reads TGTGCCAGCAGCTTACTAGCGGGAGAAAGCAATGAGCAGTACTTC.

Only a few counts were recorded for this clonotype. The rearrangement uses TRBV7-8 and TRBJ1-2; D is undetermined. CDR1 is SGHVS, CDR2 FQNEAQ, per germline. This CDR3 has 14 amino acids. Deletions cut 5 bases from V and 5 bases from J, with 15 bases between. This chain's CDR3 is CASSKMDGNYGYTF. The DNA of the CDR3 is TGTGCCAGCAGCAAGATGGACGGCAATTATGGCTACACCTTC. The entire variable domain, with the rest obtained from reference TRBV7-8 and TRBJ1-2, is as follows: GAGVSQSPRYKVAKRGQDVALRCDPISGHVSLFWYQQALGQGPEFLTYFQNEAQLDKSGLPSDRFFAERPEGSVSTLKIQRTQQEDSAVYLCASSKMDGNYGYTFGSGTRLTVV.

The chain uses TRBV9 and TRBJ2-1; TRBD2 matches 11 bases. With the DNA end fitting TRBJ2-7 better, the J assignment may be wrong. Germline loops: CDR1 SGDLS, CDR2 YYNGEE. CDR3 length: 17 amino acids. CDR3 DNA sequence: TGTGCCAGCAGCGTACGCGGGACTAGCGGAGTCAACAATGAGCAGTACTTC. It yields the protein CASSVRGTSGVNNEQYF.

This clonotype was picked up many times. The CDR3: CASTRQGDMNTEAFF. CDR3 sequence (DNA): TGTGCCAGCACCAGACAGGGGGACATGAACACTGAAGCTTTCTTT. J is TRBJ1-1 and V is TRBV28; 9 bases match TRBD1. The CDR3 is made up of 15 amino acids. The germline V gene encodes CDR1 MDHEN and CDR2 SYDVKM. J gave up 0 bases and V 7 bases, and 6 bases lay outside the gene matches.

The sample holds many counts of this clonotype. The chain has TRBV5-1 and TRBJ2-7; 16 bases are shared with TRBD2. The CDR3 has 17 residues. Germline CDR1 is SGHRS and CDR2 is YFSETQ. The J segment lost 3 bases and the V segment lost 4 bases, leaving 7 bases of the junction unmatched. The CDR3 protein is CASSGGTSGRDYYEQYF. CDR3 sequence (DNA): TGCGCCAGCAGCGGGGGGACTAGCGGGAGGGACTACTACGAGCAGTACTTC. The full variable domain, its missing parts supplied by reference TRBV5-1 and TRBJ2-7, is KAGVTQTPRYLIKTRGQQVTLSCSPISGHRSVSWYQQTPGQGLQFLFEYFSETQRNKGNFPGRFSGRQFSNSRSEMNVSTLELGDSALYLCASSGGTSGRDYYEQYFGPGTRLTVT.

The chain has TRBV7-2 and TRBJ1-6; TRBD1 aligns across 10 bases. The trim removed 2 bases at V and 6 bases at J, leaving 10 bases unmatched. Germline values: CDR1 SGHTA, CDR2 FQGNSA. This CDR3 spans 18 amino acids. The CDR3 nucleotides read TGTGCCAGCAGCTTATATGACAGGGGGCTTAGAAGTAATTCACCCCTCCACTTT. Its translation is CASSLYDRGLRSNSPLHF.

This clonotype showed up many times. The chain has TRBV7-9 and TRBJ2-4, with 7 positions matching TRBD1. This CDR3 is built from 16 residues. Germline CDR1 SEHNR, CDR2 FQNEAQ (reference sequence). Trimming cost V 3 bases and J 6 bases; bases outside gene matches: 11. The CDR3 is CASSFIEGAGINIQYF. Here the CDR3 DNA reads TGTGCCAGCAGCTTTATCGAGGGGGCAGGGATAAACATTCAGTACTTC.

This clonotype was observed many times. The chain employs TRBV24-1 and TRBJ1-1; 10 positions match TRBD1. The ends lost 8 bases at V and 1 base at J; junction bases unmatched: 9. Germline values: CDR1 KGHDR, CDR2 SFDVKD. This CDR3 comprises 16 residues. The CDR3 is CATTGTGDGPNTEAFF. In DNA, the CDR3 is TGTGCCACCACTGGGACAGGGGATGGTCCGAACACTGAAGCTTTCTTT.

The sample holds many counts of this clonotype. This chain uses TRBV12-3 or TRBV12-4 with TRBJ1-1; D possibly corresponds to TRBD1 (5 bases). Trimming took 1 base from V and 6 from J, leaving 15 bases between them. The CDR3 spans 15 residues. CDR3 protein: CASSLGAGRLSEAFF. The CDR3 DNA reads TGTGCCAGCAGTTTAGGGGCAGGGAGATTGTCTGAAGCTTTCTTT.